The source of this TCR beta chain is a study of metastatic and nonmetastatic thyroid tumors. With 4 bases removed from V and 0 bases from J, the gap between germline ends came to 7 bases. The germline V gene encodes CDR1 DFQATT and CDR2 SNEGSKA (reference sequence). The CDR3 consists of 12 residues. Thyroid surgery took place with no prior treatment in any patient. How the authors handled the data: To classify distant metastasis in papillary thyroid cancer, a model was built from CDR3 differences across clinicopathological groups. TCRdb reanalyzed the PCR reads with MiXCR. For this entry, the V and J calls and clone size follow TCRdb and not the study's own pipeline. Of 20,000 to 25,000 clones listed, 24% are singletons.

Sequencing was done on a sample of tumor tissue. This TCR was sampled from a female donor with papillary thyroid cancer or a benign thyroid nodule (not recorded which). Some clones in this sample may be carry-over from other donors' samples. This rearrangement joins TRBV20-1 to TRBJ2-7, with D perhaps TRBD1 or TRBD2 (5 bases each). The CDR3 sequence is CSAMGVSYEQYF. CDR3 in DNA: TGCAGTGCTATGGGGGTCTCCTACGAGCAGTACTTC.